The 24 T cell receptor beta chains below all came from one sample that was sequenced in a study of technical replicates of blood from several donors. The table came from immunoSEQ multiplex PCR; TCRdb's copy has only in-frame clones and leaves some out. The sample carries about 97,000 clones, 85% to 95% recorded once. Source material: T cells isolated from PBMCs. The receptors shown here come from a human donor in good health.

This chain links TRBV19 with TRBJ2-3; no clear D gene. Per germline, CDR1 LNHDA and CDR2 SQIVND (reference sequence). There are 14 residues in the CDR3. Trimming removed 5 bases from V and 3 bases from J, with 12 bases in between. The CDR3 DNA reads TGTGCCAGTAGTCCCCAGTTTAATACAGATACGCAGTATTTT. Its translation: CASSPQFNTDTQYF.

This clone was counted a single time. The CDR3 nucleotides are TGTGCCAGTAGTATAGGGACAGGGGGCACTGAAGCTTTCTTT. Translated: CASSIGTGGTEAFF. The chain has TRBV25-1 and TRBJ1-1, with TRBD1 identical over 11 bases. Trimming removed 9 bases from V and 4 bases from J; junction bases left unmatched: 7. Germline V gene sequence: CDR1 MGHDK, CDR2 SYGVNS. There are 14 residues in the CDR3.

The genes are TRBV9 and TRBJ2-2; D may be TRBD1 (6 bases). CDR3 length equals 14 residues. V lost 4 bases to trimming and J lost 2 bases, with 9 bases between them. In germline, CDR1 is SGDLS, CDR2 YYNGEE. The CDR3, as DNA: TGTGCCAGCAGCTCGGGACATAACACCGGGGAGCTGTTTTTT. As protein: CASSSGHNTGELFF.

The chain uses TRBV7-9 and TRBJ2-3, with TRBD1 matching over 9 bases. Trimming at V came to 1 base and at J to 10 bases, leaving 6 bases not matched to a gene. The germline gives CDR1 SEHNR, CDR2 FQNEAQ (reference sequence). There are 14 residues in the CDR3. The CDR3 nucleotides read TGTGCCAGCAGCTTAGGGGGACAGGGTCCCGCGCAGTATTTT. Translation: CASSLGGQGPAQYF.

This chain uses TRBV6-6 with TRBJ2-7, with 9 positions matching TRBD2. Germline V gene lookup returns CDR1 MNHNY and CDR2 SVGAGI (reference sequence). V lost 0 bases to trimming and J lost 2 bases; unmatched junction nucleotides: 5. This CDR3 contains 16 residues. CDR3 loop: CASSYSGGGRAYEQYF. The CDR3 DNA reads as TGTGCCAGCAGTTACTCTGGGGGCGGGAGGGCCTACGAGCAGTACTTC.

V usage is TRBV25-1 and J usage is TRBJ1-2; D gene uncertain. The V end lost 2 bases, the J end lost 2 bases, and 6 bases lay between the germline ends. In germline, CDR1 is MGHDK, CDR2 SYGVNS. The CDR3 covers 13 residues. CDR3 DNA sequence: TGTGCCAGCAGTGAAGGACTCAACTATGGCTACACCTTC. Translation: CASSEGLNYGYTF.

The chain carries TRBV27 and TRBJ2-6; 7 bases are shared with TRBD2. The V gene's germline CDR1 is MNHEY and CDR2 SMNVEV (reference sequence). The length of the CDR3 is 20 residues. With V trimmed by 5 bases and J by 0 bases, 16 bases remained unmatched. The CDR3 is CASSPMPSTSFGSGANVLTF. The CDR3 bases are TGTGCCAGCAGTCCAATGCCCTCGACTAGCTTCGGCTCTGGGGCCAACGTCCTGACTTTC.

The chain uses TRBV9 and TRBJ2-5; 10 nucleotides line up with TRBD2. The ends lost 0 bases at V and 4 bases at J; junction bases unmatched: 3. The CDR3 totals 15 residues. CDR1 and CDR2 (germline): SGDLS, YYNGEE. The CDR3 protein is CASSVGASGRETQYF. CDR3 nucleotide sequence: TGTGCCAGCAGCGTAGGGGCTAGCGGGAGAGAGACCCAGTACTTC.

This chain links TRBV6-1 with TRBJ2-1, with TRBD1 matching over 10 bases. With V trimmed by 8 bases and J by 2 bases, 6 bases remained unmatched. The CDR3 loop spans 15 amino acids. CDR1 and CDR2 (germline): MNHNS, SASEGT. CDR3 nucleotide sequence: TGTGCCAGCGGTGGTGGGACAGGGGCCTACAATGAGCAGTTCTTC. The encoded protein is CASGGGTGAYNEQFF.

V usage is TRBV14 and J usage is TRBJ2-1; no clear D gene. Trimming removed 1 base from V and 4 bases from J, with 11 bases in between. The germline V gene has CDR1 SGHDN and CDR2 FVKESK. The CDR3 spans 15 residues. CDR3 bases: TGTGCCAGCAGCCAAGGGTACACCATTTACAATGAGCAGTTCTTC. Amino acids: CASSQGYTIYNEQFF.

The chain links TRBV7-9 to TRBJ2-7; D may be TRBD2 (5 bases). The CDR3 covers 15 residues. V was trimmed by 3 bases and J by 0 bases, leaving 12 bases between them. Germline assignment: CDR1 SEHNR and CDR2 FQNEAQ (reference sequence). The CDR3 DNA reads as TGTGCCAGCAGCTTTAGCGCCCCGAGCTCCTACGAGCAGTACTTC. This sequence encodes CASSFSAPSSYEQYF. Drawing the rest from reference TRBV7-9 and TRBJ2-7, the complete variable domain is DTGVSQNPRHKITKRGQNVTFRCDPISEHNRLYWYRQTLGQGPEFLTYFQNEAQLEKSRLLSDRFSAERPKGSFSTLEIQRTEQGDSAMYLCASSFSAPSSYEQYFGPGTRLTVT.

This chain links TRBV9 with TRBJ2-3; a possible D gene is TRBD2 (6 bases). The CDR3 totals 14 residues. CDR1 SGDLS and CDR2 YYNGEE come from the germline V gene. V lost 0 bases, J lost 3 bases, and 8 bases lay in between. The CDR3 sequence: CASSVGGTTDTQYF. CDR3 nucleotides: TGTGCCAGCAGCGTAGGTGGGACTACAGATACGCAGTATTTT.

The chain employs TRBV14 and TRBJ1-3, with D unclear. The germline gives CDR1 SGHDN, CDR2 FVKESK. The CDR3 extends over 17 amino acids. With 1 base removed from V and 4 bases from J, the gap between germline ends came to 17 bases. In nucleotides, the CDR3 is TGTGCCAGCAGCCAAGGAGGCGGGCTCCCCTCGGGAAACACCATATATTTT. It encodes CASSQGGGLPSGNTIYF.

The chain combines TRBV11-2 with TRBJ2-7, with a possible D match to TRBD2 (5 bases). The CDR3 is made up of 16 amino acids. Trimming removed 2 bases from V and 1 base from J, with 15 bases in between. Germline V gives CDR1 SGHAT, CDR2 FQNNGV. The CDR3 bases are TGTGCCAGCAGCTTAATTTGGGAGCGGAGTTCCTACGAGCAGTACTTC. Translation: CASSLIWERSSYEQYF.

This CDR3 reads CASSLRGNQPQHF. The CDR3 DNA reads as TGTGCCAGCAGCTTGAGGGGCAATCAGCCCCAGCATTTT. This chain connects TRBV11-3 to TRBJ1-5; D remains ambiguous. Germline CDR1 reads SGHNT; CDR2 reads YENEEA. The CDR3 is 13 amino acids. The V and J ends lost 3 bases and 2 bases respectively, with 5 bases between them.

The CDR3 DNA reads TGTGCCAGCAGTGAATCTCGGAGCACTGAAGCTTTCTTT. Translation: CASSESRSTEAFF. This chain links TRBV2 with TRBJ1-1, with no clear D. This CDR3 is 13 amino acids long. The ends were cut back, 2 bases at V and 4 bases at J, with 8 bases in the middle. Germline values: CDR1 SNHLY, CDR2 FYNNEI.

This clone was picked up one time. V and J are TRBV30 and TRBJ1-1; D is undetermined. The CDR3 has 12 residues. Germline assignment: CDR1 GTSNPN and CDR2 SVGIG (reference sequence). With 0 bases removed from V and 8 bases from J, the gap between germline ends came to 10 bases. The CDR3 is CAWSVMQAEAFF. As DNA, the CDR3 is TGTGCCTGGAGTGTAATGCAGGCAGAAGCTTTCTTT.

This chain links TRBV7-9 with TRBJ2-7, with TRBD1 identical over 9 bases. Germline CDR1 and CDR2: SEHNR and FQNEAQ (reference sequence). The CDR3 contains 15 residues. The junction had 7 bases not matched to a gene; V was cut back by 5 bases and J by 2 bases. The CDR3 DNA reads as TGTGCCAGCAGCAATTTGGGGACAGGGACCTACGAGCAGTACTTC. Residues: CASSNLGTGTYEQYF.

This clone was recorded only once. The chain employs TRBV28 and TRBJ2-7, with D unresolved. The CDR3 extends over 12 amino acids. Deletions cut 3 bases from V and 2 bases from J, with 5 bases between. Germline CDR1 MDHEN, CDR2 SYDVKM. For the CDR3, the DNA is TGTGCCAGCAGTTTGGCAGCCTACGAGCAGTACTTC. It codes for CASSLAAYEQYF.

The chain joins TRBV7-9 to TRBJ2-7; 7 bases map to TRBD2. Trimming at V came to 5 bases and at J to 4 bases, leaving 11 bases not matched to a gene. CDR3 length: 15 amino acids. Germline CDR1 reads SEHNR; CDR2 reads FQNEAQ (reference sequence). This CDR3 reads CASSASSGKVYEQYF. CDR3 nucleotide sequence: TGTGCCAGCAGCGCCTCTAGCGGTAAAGTTTACGAGCAGTACTTC. The whole variable domain, remainder taken from reference TRBV7-9 and TRBJ2-7, is DTGVSQNPRHKITKRGQNVTFRCDPISEHNRLYWYRQTLGQGPEFLTYFQNEAQLEKSRLLSDRFSAERPKGSFSTLEIQRTEQGDSAMYLCASSASSGKVYEQYFGPGTRLTVT.

J is TRBJ2-2 and V is TRBV7-3, with 7 nucleotides matching TRBD2. Trimming cost V 2 bases and J 7 bases; bases outside gene matches: 7. Germline V gene sequence: CDR1 SGHTA, CDR2 FQGTGA. The CDR3 length is 15 residues. Here the CDR3 reads CASSLGFGRIGELFF. In DNA, the CDR3 is TGTGCCAGCAGCTTAGGGTTCGGGAGGATCGGGGAGCTGTTTTTT.

This chain links TRBV6-4 with TRBJ2-1, with a possible D match to TRBD2 (6 bases). The CDR3 loop spans 14 amino acids. The V end lost 6 bases, the J end lost 5 bases, and 14 bases lay between the germline ends. Germline V gives CDR1 MRHNA, CDR2 SNTAGT. DNA for the CDR3: TGTGCCAGCAGCAAAGGGGTAGCGGACAATGAGCAGTTCTTC. It codes for CASSKGVADNEQFF.

The rearrangement joins TRBV6-1 to TRBJ1-1; 7 bases agree with TRBD1. The CDR3 runs 14 residues. Germline-derived CDR1 and CDR2 are MNHNS and SASEGT. The V gene end was trimmed by 5 bases and the J gene end by 2 bases; junction bases not matched to a gene: 5. The CDR3 loop is CASSQRDSNTEAFF. The CDR3 bases are TGTGCCAGCAGTCAAAGGGACAGCAACACTGAAGCTTTCTTT.

The V call is TRBV5-4, the J call TRBJ2-1; 9 bases are a match to TRBD1. Trimming cost V 4 bases and J 9 bases; bases outside gene matches: 11. This CDR3 comprises 15 residues. Germline V CDR1 and CDR2: SGHNT, YYREEE (reference sequence). CDR3 sequence: CASSPRDRDRSEQFF. CDR3 nucleotide sequence: TGTGCCAGCAGCCCCCGGGACAGGGATCGTAGTGAGCAGTTCTTC.